The 17 T cell receptor beta chains below were found in one sample sequenced in a study of post-analysis software for immune sequencing data. Unique molecular identifiers were present in the TCR beta cDNA libraries. TCRdb processed the PCR reads anew with MiXCR; each CDR3 protein has one entry. Here the sample spans fewer than 850,000 distinct CDR3 sequences, around 42% being singletons. These receptors are not linked to any known antigen. General study findings and limits: Roughly five TRBV segments appeared more often in patients than in controls, and TRBV5-6, TRBV5-1 and TRBV20-1 were among these.

The sequenced sample was blood. These receptors were collected from a girl under 18 with multiple sclerosis.

The chain has TRBV7-3 and TRBJ2-1; 9 nucleotides agree with TRBD2. CDR3 length equals 17 residues. In germline, CDR1 is SGHTA, CDR2 FQGTGA. J gave up 6 bases and V 5 bases, and 14 bases lay outside the gene matches. The CDR3 nucleotides are TGTGCCAGCAGCCTTGCGCCGAGACTAGCGGCGCTCAATGAGCAGTTCTTC. It yields the protein CASSLAPRLAALNEQFF.

V usage is TRBV6-5 and J usage is TRBJ2-7, with TRBD1 matching 11 bases. The V gene's germline CDR1 is MNHEY and CDR2 SVGAGI. This CDR3 comprises 16 residues. V shed 2 bases and J 0 bases; nucleotides not matched to a gene: 3. This CDR3 reads CASSYRGQGASYEQYF. The CDR3 DNA is TGTGCCAGCAGTTACCGAGGACAGGGGGCCTCCTACGAGCAGTACTTC.

The chain carries TRBV2 and TRBJ2-3, with D perhaps matching TRBD1 or TRBD2 (6 bases each). V lost 4 bases to trimming and J lost 1 base, with 15 bases between them. CDR1 and CDR2 from the germline V gene are SNHLY and FYNNEI. The CDR3 has 16 amino acids. CDR3: CASSAFGGGGTDTQYF. CDR3 coding DNA: TGTGCCAGCAGTGCCTTCGGAGGGGGAGGCACAGATACGCAGTATTTT.

V gene TRBV27 combines with J gene TRBJ2-7; TRBD1 matches at 7 bases. Germline values: CDR1 MNHEY, CDR2 SMNVEV (reference sequence). CDR3 length equals 15 residues. After removal of 2 bases from V and 2 bases from J, the junction contained 6 bases not matched to a gene. This CDR3 is CASSLTRDSTYEQYF. CDR3 coding DNA: TGTGCCAGCAGTTTAACCCGGGACAGTACCTACGAGCAGTACTTC.

CDR3 sequence: CASSWGGQNYEQYF. In DNA form, the CDR3 reads TGCGCCAGCAGCTGGGGGGGGCAGAACTACGAGCAGTACTTC. The genes are TRBV5-1 and TRBJ2-5; D possibly corresponds to TRBD2 (7 bases). Matching the DNA end better, TRBJ2-7 makes the J call doubtful. This CDR3 is built from 14 residues. Germline loops: CDR1 SGHRS, CDR2 YFSETQ.

The V and J genes are TRBV20-1 and TRBJ2-5; a possible D gene is TRBD2 (7 bases). CDR1 DFQATT and CDR2 SNEGSKA come from the germline V gene (reference sequence). CDR3 length equals 15 residues. The V gene lost 5 bases and the J gene lost 5 bases, with 21 bases spanning the gap. As DNA, the CDR3 is TGCAGTGCTCCCTCAAAAAGGGGGAGGGCGGAGACCCAGTACTTC. It translates to CSAPSKRGRAETQYF.

V gene TRBV18 combines with J gene TRBJ2-5; D not certain. This CDR3 has 14 residues. V was clipped by 2 bases and J by 4 bases, with 11 bases between them. Germline-derived CDR1 and CDR2 are KGHSH and LQKENI. Written as DNA, the CDR3 is TGTGCCAGCTCACCAAAAAAGTCGGGAGAGACCCAGTACTTC. Translation gives CASSPKKSGETQYF.

The chain combines TRBV5-6 with TRBJ1-1; D remains ambiguous. Germline-derived CDR1 and CDR2 are SGHDT and YYEEEE. Trimming removed 4 bases at V and 0 bases at J, with 10 bases between. CDR3 length: 14 amino acids. The chain's CDR3 is CASSGVWVNTEAFF. The DNA of the CDR3 is TGTGCCAGCAGCGGGGTCTGGGTGAACACTGAAGCTTTCTTT.

The rearrangement uses TRBV29-1 and TRBJ2-1; the match to TRBD2 covers 8 bases. The germline CDR1 and CDR2 sequences are SQVTM and ANQGSEA. J lost 2 bases, V lost 2 bases, and 8 bases had no gene match. The CDR3 length is 16 residues. The CDR3 sequence is CSVERDSGVTYNEQFF. CDR3 nucleotide sequence: TGCAGCGTTGAAAGGGATAGCGGGGTCACCTACAATGAGCAGTTCTTC.

The J gene is TRBJ1-4, the V gene TRBV20-1, with a tentative D call TRBD1 (5 bases). Between the trimmed V and J ends, which lost 4 bases and 6 bases, there was a span of 15 bases. CDR3 length: 14 amino acids. Germline loops: CDR1 DFQATT, CDR2 SNEGSKA (reference sequence). CDR3 amino acids: CSATPGGSDEKLFF. The CDR3 DNA reads as TGCAGTGCTACTCCGGGGGGGTCCGATGAAAAACTGTTTTTT.

The J gene is TRBJ1-5, the V gene TRBV20-1; D call uncertain. V lost 4 bases, J lost 6 bases, and 22 bases lay in between. Germline CDR1 and CDR2: DFQATT and SNEGSKA (reference sequence). The CDR3 is made up of 16 amino acids. CDR3 amino acids: CSATLVAAGRGQPQHF. CDR3 DNA sequence: TGCAGTGCTACCCTGGTGGCAGCCGGCCGTGGTCAGCCCCAGCATTTT.

DNA of the CDR3: TGTGCCAGCAGCTTACTAACCGGAAACTACGAGCAGTACTTC. It yields the protein CASSLLTGNYEQYF. V is TRBV7-9 and J is TRBJ2-7; D is unresolved. Per germline, CDR1 SEHNR and CDR2 FQNEAQ (reference sequence). The CDR3 runs to 14 residues. V lost 2 bases, J lost 3 bases, and 11 bases lay in between.

This chain connects TRBV6-5 to TRBJ2-3, with D hard to call. The V end lost 0 bases, the J end lost 1 base, and 11 bases lay between the germline ends. The CDR3 runs 16 residues. From germline, CDR1 is MNHEY and CDR2 SVGAGI. CDR3 nucleotides: TGTGCCAGCAGTTACTCGATCTCCCGGGGCACAGATACGCAGTATTTT. This translates into CASSYSISRGTDTQYF.

This clonotype was recorded a few times. The J gene is TRBJ2-3, the V gene TRBV20-1; a possible D gene is TRBD2 (6 bases). This CDR3 region has 14 residues. V shed 6 bases and J shed 1 base, with 14 bases lying between them. Germline V gene lookup returns CDR1 DFQATT and CDR2 SNEGSKA (reference sequence). The CDR3 protein is CSAHRGSGTDTQYF. CDR3 nucleotide sequence: TGCAGTGCCCACCGGGGGTCTGGCACAGATACGCAGTATTTT.

This clonotype was found a few times. J is TRBJ2-1 and V is TRBV20-1; 9 bases line up with TRBD1. The CDR3 is 15 residues long. CDR1 and CDR2 from the germline V gene are DFQATT and SNEGSKA (reference sequence). J gave up 4 bases and V 4 bases, and 8 bases lay outside the gene matches. This chain's CDR3 is CSATDRGPEYNEQFF. CDR3 nucleotide sequence: TGCAGTGCTACGGACAGGGGTCCGGAGTACAATGAGCAGTTCTTC.

In this sample, this clonotype turned up a few times. The rearrangement uses TRBV7-8 and TRBJ2-1; TRBD2 matches at 10 bases. CDR3 size: 15 residues. V lost 9 bases to trimming and J lost 7 bases; unmatched junction nucleotides: 12. In germline, CDR1 is SGHVS, CDR2 FQNEAQ. The CDR3: CASSFSGRFRNEQFF. The CDR3 DNA sequence: TGTGCCAGTTCCTTTAGCGGGAGGTTTAGGAATGAGCAGTTCTTC.

The V call is TRBV28, the J call TRBJ2-3, with 7 positions matching TRBD2. The CDR3 consists of 15 residues. Germline trimming cut 1 base from V and 5 bases from J; bases unmatched to any gene: 6. Per germline, CDR1 MDHEN and CDR2 SYDVKM. CDR3 DNA: TGTGCCAGCAGTTTATCCCGGACTAGTAAAGATACGCAGTATTTT. Its protein is CASSLSRTSKDTQYF. Full variable domain (missing parts from reference TRBV28 and TRBJ2-3): DVKVTQSSRYLVKRTGEKVFLECVQDMDHENMFWYRQDPGLGLRLIYFSYDVKMKEKGDIPEGYSVSREKKERFSLILESASTNQTSMYLCASSLSRTSKDTQYFGPGTRLTVL.